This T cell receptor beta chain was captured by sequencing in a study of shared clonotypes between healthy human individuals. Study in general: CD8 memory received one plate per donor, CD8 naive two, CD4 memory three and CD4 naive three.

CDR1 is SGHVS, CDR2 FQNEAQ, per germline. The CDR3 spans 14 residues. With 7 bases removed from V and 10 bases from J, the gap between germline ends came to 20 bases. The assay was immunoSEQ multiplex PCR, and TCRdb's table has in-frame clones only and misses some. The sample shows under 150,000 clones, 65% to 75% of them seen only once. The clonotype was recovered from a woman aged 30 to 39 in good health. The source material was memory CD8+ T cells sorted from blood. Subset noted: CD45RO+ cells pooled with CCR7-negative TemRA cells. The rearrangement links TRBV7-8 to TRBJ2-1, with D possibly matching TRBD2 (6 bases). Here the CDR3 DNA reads TGTGCCAGCACCGGGACCCGGCGGGAAGTAGAGCAGTTCTTC. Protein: CASTGTRREVEQFF.